These 3 T cell receptor beta chains share one sample of origin, sequenced in a study of T-cell reconstitution after alpha-beta-depleted transplantation in children. Unique molecular identifiers featured in how the TCRbeta library was prepared. One entry per CDR3 protein results from TCRdb running MiXCR on the PCR reads. The sample holds hundreds of thousands of distinct CDR3 sequences; 15% to 20% are singletons and the top ten take roughly 29%. Sequencing was performed on PBMCs, mostly from graft donor cells, taken 360 days after TCRalphabeta/CD19-depleted stem cell transplant. The source of these receptors is a boy less than two years old who had a stem cell transplant for Wiskott-Aldrich syndrome, so the T cells may come from the graft donor.

This clonotype was counted between two and nine times. J is TRBJ1-4 and V is TRBV10-3; the match to TRBD1 covers 9 bases. With 6 bases clipped from V and 5 bases from J, the junction kept 4 bases outside the gene matches. Germline CDR1 ENHRY, CDR2 SYGVKD. The CDR3 is 14 residues long. The CDR3 spells CAISGTGSNEKLFF. The CDR3 DNA reads as TGTGCCATCAGCGGGACAGGGTCAAATGAAAAACTGTTTTTT.

This clonotype was detected a few times. The chain couples TRBV4-1 to TRBJ2-7; D assignment may be TRBD1 or TRBD2 (5 bases each). V shed 0 bases and J shed 0 bases, with 9 bases lying between them. The CDR3 is made up of 15 amino acids. CDR1 is MGHRA, CDR2 YSYEKL, per germline. Here the CDR3 DNA reads TGCGCCAGCAGCCAAGATCGGGGCAACTCCTACGAGCAGTACTTC. Translation gives CASSQDRGNSYEQYF.

The V and J genes are TRBV20-1 and TRBJ2-1; D might be TRBD1 (6 bases). The germline V gene has CDR1 DFQATT and CDR2 SNEGSKA (reference sequence). V lost 3 bases, J lost 4 bases, and 13 bases lay in between. The CDR3 runs to 14 residues. The CDR3 DNA reads TGCAGTGCTAGTCCAACCACAGGGTACAATGAGCAGTTCTTC. This translates into CSASPTTGYNEQFF.